This T cell receptor (beta chain) emerged from a study of CD4+ T cells in melanoma. Study outcomes and limitations: Neoantigen-specific CD4+ T cells in melanoma reportedly had diverse differentiation states. CD8+ T cell, macrophage and B cell function reportedly correlated with neoantigen-specific CD4+ T cells.

TCRdb's copy holds only in-frame clones and misses some; the assay was immunoSEQ multiplex PCR. The data hold over 100,000 clones, with approximately 92% observed a single time. Trimming stripped 8 bases from V and 2 bases from J, with 12 bases between. CDR1 SNHLY and CDR2 FYNNEI come from the germline V gene. There are 13 residues in the CDR3. About this clone: Its antigen is undetermined.

This sequence joins TRBV2 and TRBJ1-1, with a weak D call TRBD1 (5 bases). The source of this sequence is a human donor with melanoma. The specimen was peripheral blood. DNA of the CDR3: TGTGCCAGCCGCGGACACGCTAACACTGAAGCTTTCTTT. Translating it yields CASRGHANTEAFF.